The 10 T cell receptor beta chains given below trace back to one sample, sequenced in a study of human T cells and chemical hapten exposure. Described time point: healthy volunteer bleed at 2 weeks. Researchers extracted total RNA from unfractionated whole blood. TCRdb itself ran the RACE reads through MiXCR, one entry per CDR3 protein. This table holds 25,000 to 35,000 distinct CDR3 sequences, around 7% found once. The sample taken for sequencing was whole blood. These TCRs come from a human donor in good health. Some clones in this sample may be carry-over from other donors' samples.

The gene calls are TRBV7-2 and TRBJ1-1; D may be TRBD1 (5 bases). The ends were cut back, 1 base at V and 5 bases at J, with 11 bases in the middle. The V gene's germline CDR1 is SGHTA and CDR2 FQGNSA. There are 14 residues in the CDR3. CDR3 DNA sequence: TGTGCCAGCAGCTTAGGAGGCTGGGGGACTGAAGCTTTCTTT. Residues: CASSLGGWGTEAFF. Looking up the rest from reference TRBV7-2 and TRBJ1-1 gives the full variable domain: GAGVSQSPSNKVTEKGKDVELRCDPISGHTALYWYRQSLGQGLEFLIYFQGNSAPDKSGLPSDRFSAERTGGSVSTLTIQRTQQEDSAVYLCASSLGGWGTEAFFGQGTRLTVV.

This clonotype was detected only a few times. The gene calls are TRBV6-5 and TRBJ1-1; tentative D call: TRBD1 (5 bases). The CDR3 extends over 14 amino acids. The V gene's germline CDR1 is MNHEY and CDR2 SVGAGI. V was shortened by 0 bases and J by 5 bases, with 10 bases between the two germline ends. This chain's CDR3 is CASSYSAGQTEAFF. CDR3 coding DNA: TGTGCCAGCAGTTACTCAGCAGGGCAAACTGAAGCTTTCTTT.

This clonotype was seen more than once but under ten times. The genes are TRBV5-1 and TRBJ1-1; TRBD1 agrees at 7 bases. The CDR3 runs 14 residues. J lost 1 base, V lost 4 bases, and 4 bases had no gene match. Per the germline V gene, CDR1 is SGHRS and CDR2 is YFSETQ. The CDR3 bases are TGCGCCAGCAGCGCACAGGGGCAGAACACTGAAGCTTTCTTT. It codes for CASSAQGQNTEAFF.

This clonotype was picked up many times. This chain connects TRBV29-1 to TRBJ1-2; D unresolved. The germline gives CDR1 SQVTM, CDR2 ANQGSEA. CDR3 length: 12 amino acids. Trimming took 3 bases from V and 8 from J, leaving 13 bases between them. This CDR3 is CSVDNPGNGYTF. In DNA form, the CDR3 reads TGCAGCGTTGATAATCCTGGGAACGGCTACACCTTC.

This clonotype was seen ten or more times. The chain employs TRBV5-1 and TRBJ2-2; D tentatively fits TRBD1 or TRBD2 (5 bases each). Trimming cost V 4 bases and J 2 bases, with 18 bases left between them. Germline CDR1 is SGHRS and CDR2 is YFSETQ. The CDR3 covers 17 residues. This CDR3 is CASSPGITGLNTGELFF. The CDR3 region has the DNA TGCGCCAGCAGCCCGGGGATAACGGGGCTCAACACCGGGGAGCTGTTTTTT.

This clonotype appeared a few times. The genes are TRBV28 and TRBJ2-5, with a weak D call TRBD1 (6 bases). Between the trimmed V and J ends, which lost 2 bases and 4 bases, there was a span of 11 bases. The CDR3 consists of 14 residues. The V gene's germline CDR1 is MDHEN and CDR2 SYDVKM. This CDR3 reads CASSLTRGSETQYF. In nucleotides, the CDR3 is TGTGCCAGCAGTTTAACCAGGGGTTCAGAGACCCAGTACTTC.

This clonotype occurred a few times. The chain recombines TRBV20-1 with TRBJ1-1; a possible D gene is TRBD1 (5 bases). CDR3 length equals 14 residues. The V end was cut by 6 bases, the J end by 2 bases, with 16 bases between. The germline V gene encodes CDR1 DFQATT and CDR2 SNEGSKA (reference sequence). The CDR3 here is CSASSPQGNTEAFF. In DNA form, the CDR3 reads TGCAGTGCGTCGAGCCCCCAGGGAAACACTGAAGCTTTCTTT.

The J gene is TRBJ2-7, the V gene TRBV5-1; tentative D call: TRBD1 (5 bases). V lost 1 base, J lost 0 bases, and 11 bases lay in between. The germline CDR1 and CDR2 sequences are SGHRS and YFSETQ. This CDR3 has 15 amino acids. For the CDR3, the DNA is TGCGCCAGCAGCTTGACGGCAGGGTCCTCCTACGAGCAGTACTTC. Translating it yields CASSLTAGSSYEQYF.

This clonotype was seen more than once but under ten times. Written as DNA, the CDR3 is TGTGCCATCAGGGGATCTGGGGGGGCTGGGGCCAACGTCCTGACTTTC. Its translation is CAIRGSGGAGANVLTF. This chain joins TRBV10-3 and TRBJ2-6; 7 nucleotides line up with TRBD2. The CDR3 contains 16 residues. J gave up 2 bases and V 6 bases, and 7 bases lay outside the gene matches. The V gene's germline CDR1 is ENHRY and CDR2 SYGVKD.

The sample holds a few counts of this clonotype. The chain couples TRBV4-1 to TRBJ1-2, with D possibly being TRBD1 (6 bases). Germline V gene sequence: CDR1 MGHRA, CDR2 YSYEKL. This CDR3 is 14 amino acids long. V lost 4 bases and J lost 6, with 15 bases in between. The CDR3 here is CASSPSGTQDGYTF. Written as DNA, the CDR3 is TGCGCCAGCAGCCCTTCCGGGACACAGGATGGCTACACCTTC.